The rows below give T cell receptor beta chains drawn from one sample of a study of CD8+CD57+ T cells in acquired aplastic anemia. TCRdb reanalysed the reads using MiXCR and keeps one entry per CDR3 protein. Of under 350,000 distinct CDR3 sequences listed, under 60% are singletons. Sample: sorted CD4+, CD8+, or CD8+CD57+ T cells (not recorded which) from PBMCs. Receptor source: a human donor with aplastic anemia. CDR3s include the opening cysteine and the closing phenylalanine or tryptophan. A D gene is named only where the DNA matches it firmly. Size values are once, few and many counts, or a class for expanded clones, and some rows have none.

clone size: few; V gene: TRBV20-1; D gene: -; J gene: TRBJ2-7; CDR3 DNA: TGCAGTGCTAGGGGGGTGTCAGGGCTGTACGAGCAGTACTTC; CDR3 protein: CSARGVSGLYEQYF
clone size: few; V gene: TRBV10-3; D gene: TRBD1; J gene: TRBJ1-5; CDR3 DNA: TGTGCCATCAGTGATGGTCCACAGGGGGCGGGGCAGCCCCAGCATTTT; CDR3 protein: CAISDGPQGAGQPQHF
clone size: -; V gene: TRBV10-3; D gene: -; J gene: TRBJ2-7; CDR3 DNA: TGTGCCATCAGTGACATCCGCACCGGGATGTCCTACGAGCAGTACTTC; CDR3 protein: CAISDIRTGMSYEQYF
clone size: -; V gene: TRBV5-1; D gene: -; J gene: TRBJ2-7; CDR3 DNA: TGCGCCAGCAGCTTAATGGGACGGGGAACCTACGAGCAGTACTTC; CDR3 protein: CASSLMGRGTYEQYF
clone size: -; V gene: TRBV20-1; D gene: TRBD1; J gene: TRBJ2-5; CDR3 DNA: TGCAGTGTGACAGGGAGAGCAGGAGAGACCCAGTACTTC; CDR3 protein: CSVTGRAGETQYF
clone size: many; V gene: TRBV11-2; D gene: -; J gene: TRBJ2-2; CDR3 DNA: TGTGCCAGCAGGGACACCCTCAAAACCGGGGAGCTGTTTTTT; CDR3 protein: CASRDTLKTGELFF
clone size: -; V gene: TRBV5-6; D gene: -; J gene: TRBJ1-1; CDR3 DNA: TGTGCCAGCAGCTTGGGTCTTGACACTGAAGCTTTCTTT; CDR3 protein: CASSLGLDTEAFF
clone size: -; V gene: TRBV7-2; D gene: -; J gene: TRBJ2-5; CDR3 DNA: TGTGCCAGCAGCCGAAGAACCCATTCGTGGGGTGTGGAGACCCAGTACTTC; CDR3 protein: CASSRRTHSWGVETQYF
clone size: few; V gene: TRBV10-2; D gene: -; J gene: TRBJ1-2; CDR3 DNA: TGCGCCAGCAGTGATGGACTGGGCTACACCTTC; CDR3 protein: CASSDGLGYTF
clone size: once; V gene: TRBV19; D gene: -; J gene: TRBJ2-7; CDR3 DNA: TGTGCCAGTAGTAAAGGGGAGCCTAGCTACGAGCAGTACTTC; CDR3 protein: CASSKGEPSYEQYF
clone size: few; V gene: TRBV20-1; D gene: TRBD1; J gene: TRBJ2-7; CDR3 DNA: TGCAGTGCTAGGCCGGCAGGGACAGCCCACGAGCAGTACTTC; CDR3 protein: CSARPAGTAHEQYF
clone size: many; V gene: TRBV11-3; D gene: TRBD1; J gene: TRBJ2-6; CDR3 DNA: TGTGCCAGCAGCCCAGGACAGGGCTTCGGGGCCAACGTCCTGACTTTC; CDR3 protein: CASSPGQGFGANVLTF
clone size: -; V gene: TRBV9; D gene: -; J gene: TRBJ1-1; CDR3 DNA: TGTGCCAGCAGCGTAGGCTGGACGCGTGAAGCTTTCTTT; CDR3 protein: CASSVGWTREAFF
clone size: -; V gene: TRBV7-9; D gene: TRBD2; J gene: TRBJ2-7; CDR3 DNA: TGTGCCAGCAGCCGTGGTACGGGAGGGGAGCAGTACTTC; CDR3 protein: CASSRGTGGEQYF
clone size: -; V gene: TRBV19; D gene: TRBD1; J gene: TRBJ2-2; CDR3 DNA: TGTGCCAGTAGTATATTGGGGACAGTAGGCACCGGGGAGCTGTTTTTT; CDR3 protein: CASSILGTVGTGELFF
clone size: -; V gene: TRBV2; D gene: TRBD1; J gene: TRBJ1-1; CDR3 DNA: TGTGCCAGCAGCGGGACAGGGAGCGGTACTGAAGCTTTCTTT; CDR3 protein: CASSGTGSGTEAFF
clone size: -; V gene: TRBV7-6; D gene: -; J gene: TRBJ2-3; CDR3 DNA: TGTGCCAGCAGCTCTCGATCAGGCACAGATACGCAGTATTTT; CDR3 protein: CASSSRSGTDTQYF